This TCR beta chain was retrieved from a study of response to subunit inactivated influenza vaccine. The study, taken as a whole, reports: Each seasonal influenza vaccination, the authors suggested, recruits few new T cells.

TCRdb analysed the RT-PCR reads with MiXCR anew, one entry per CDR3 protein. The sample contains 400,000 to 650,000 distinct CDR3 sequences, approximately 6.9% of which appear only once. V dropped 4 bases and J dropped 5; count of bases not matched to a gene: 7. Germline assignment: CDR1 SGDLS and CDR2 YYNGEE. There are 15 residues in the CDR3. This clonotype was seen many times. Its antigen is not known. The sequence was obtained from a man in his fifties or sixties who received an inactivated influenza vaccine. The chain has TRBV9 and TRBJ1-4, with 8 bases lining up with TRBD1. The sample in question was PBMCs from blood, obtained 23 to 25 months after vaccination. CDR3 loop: CASSPRTGTNEKLFF. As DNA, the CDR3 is TGTGCCAGCAGCCCCCGGACAGGGACGAATGAAAAACTGTTTTTT.